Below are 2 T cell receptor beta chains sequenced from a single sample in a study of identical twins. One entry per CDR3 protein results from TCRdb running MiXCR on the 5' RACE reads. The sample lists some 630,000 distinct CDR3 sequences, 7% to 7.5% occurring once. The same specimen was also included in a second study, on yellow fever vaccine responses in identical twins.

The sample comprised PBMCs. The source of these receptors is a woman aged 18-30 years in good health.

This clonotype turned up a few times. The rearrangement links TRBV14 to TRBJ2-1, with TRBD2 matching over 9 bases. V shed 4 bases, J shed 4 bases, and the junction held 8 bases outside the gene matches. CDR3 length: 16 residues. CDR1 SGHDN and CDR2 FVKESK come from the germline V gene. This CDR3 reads CASSLHSGSQYNEQFF. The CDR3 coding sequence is TGTGCCAGCAGCCTACATAGCGGGAGTCAGTACAATGAGCAGTTCTTC.

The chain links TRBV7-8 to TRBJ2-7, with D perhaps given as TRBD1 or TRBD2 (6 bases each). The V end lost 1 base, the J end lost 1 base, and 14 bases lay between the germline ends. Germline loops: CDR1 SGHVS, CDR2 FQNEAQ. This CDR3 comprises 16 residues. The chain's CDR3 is CASSLVSRGRSYEQYF. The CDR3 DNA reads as TGTGCCAGCAGCTTAGTATCCCGGGGGCGTTCCTACGAGCAGTACTTC. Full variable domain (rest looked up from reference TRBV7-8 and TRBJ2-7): GAGVSQSPRYKVAKRGQDVALRCDPISGHVSLFWYQQALGQGPEFLTYFQNEAQLDKSGLPSDRFFAERPEGSVSTLKIQRTQQEDSAVYLCASSLVSRGRSYEQYFGPGTRLTVT.